Listed below are T cell receptor beta chains from one sample, sequenced in a study of cytomegalovirus exposure and HLA in healthy donors. Generated by immunoSEQ multiplex PCR, the TCRdb table keeps only in-frame clones and is missing some. This sample yields 100,000 to 150,000 clones, of which under 75% are seen a single time; less than 3% belongs to the top ten. The material sequenced was PBMCs. All receptors come from a woman aged 40 to 50 in good health and CMV-seronegative. Both conserved end residues are part of each CDR3. The order of the fields is V gene, clone size, D gene, J gene, CDR3 DNA, CDR3 protein. D genes are given only for firm matches. The listing skips clone size in some rows; elsewhere it reads once, few, many or a size class.

v_gene: TRBV19; abundance: -; d_gene: -; j_gene: TRBJ1-6; CDR3nt: TGTGCCAGTAGTGAGAGCTCCTATAATTCACCCCTCCACTTT; CDR3aa: CASSESSYNSPLHF
v_gene: TRBV7-3; abundance: -; d_gene: -; j_gene: TRBJ1-1; CDR3nt: TGTGCCAGCAGCTTAGGACAGTTGAACACTGAAGCTTTCTTT; CDR3aa: CASSLGQLNTEAFF
v_gene: TRBV7-9; abundance: -; d_gene: -; j_gene: TRBJ1-1; CDR3nt: TGTGCCAGCAGCTTTCTGGAGGGATTAAACACTGAAGCTTTCTTT; CDR3aa: CASSFLEGLNTEAFF
v_gene: TRBV6-6; abundance: -; d_gene: -; j_gene: TRBJ2-7; CDR3nt: TGTGCCAGCAGTTACTCTCTGGGAGAGGGCTACGAGCAGTACTTC; CDR3aa: CASSYSLGEGYEQYF
v_gene: TRBV10-2; abundance: few; d_gene: -; j_gene: TRBJ2-1; CDR3nt: TGCGCCAGCAGTGAGTTAACAGATTACAATGAGCAGTTCTTC; CDR3aa: CASSELTDYNEQFF
v_gene: TRBV27; abundance: -; d_gene: TRBD1; j_gene: TRBJ2-1; CDR3nt: TGTGCCAGCAGTTTAAATGGACAGGGGCTCTACAATGAGCAGTTCTTC; CDR3aa: CASSLNGQGLYNEQFF
v_gene: TRBV11-1; abundance: -; d_gene: -; j_gene: TRBJ1-1; CDR3nt: TGTGCCAGCAGCTTAGTAAGGGGAGGGACTGAAGCTTTCTTT; CDR3aa: CASSLVRGGTEAFF
v_gene: TRBV29-1; abundance: -; d_gene: TRBD1; j_gene: TRBJ1-4; CDR3nt: TGCAGCGTGGCTCCGGGACAGTACAATGAAAAACTGTTTTTT; CDR3aa: CSVAPGQYNEKLFF
v_gene: TRBV6-5; abundance: -; d_gene: -; j_gene: TRBJ1-3; CDR3nt: TGTGCCAGCAGCTCTCCCGTTGGAAACACCATATATTTT; CDR3aa: CASSSPVGNTIYF
v_gene: TRBV9; abundance: -; d_gene: TRBD1; j_gene: TRBJ1-1; CDR3nt: TGTGCCAGCAGCCCTAGTGGCGGGACAGGGAGCCCGTCGGAAGCTTTCTTT; CDR3aa: CASSPSGGTGSPSEAFF
v_gene: TRBV5-4; abundance: -; d_gene: -; j_gene: TRBJ2-6; CDR3nt: TGTGCCAGCAGCTTGGCGGGGGCTGGGGCCAACGTCCTGACTTTC; CDR3aa: CASSLAGAGANVLTF
v_gene: TRBV27; abundance: -; d_gene: TRBD2; j_gene: TRBJ2-7; CDR3nt: TGTGCCAGCATCAATCTAGCGGGGGGTTCCTACGAGCAGTACTTC; CDR3aa: CASINLAGGSYEQYF
v_gene: TRBV28; abundance: -; d_gene: TRBD1; j_gene: TRBJ1-5; CDR3nt: TGTGCCAGCAGTTTGGACAGGGGAGCCCATAGCAATCAGCCCCAGCATTTT; CDR3aa: CASSLDRGAHSNQPQHF
v_gene: TRBV6-5; abundance: -; d_gene: -; j_gene: TRBJ1-1; CDR3nt: TGTGCCTCTGGGAACCGGGGGGATTATACTGAAGCTTTCTTT; CDR3aa: CASGNRGDYTEAFF
v_gene: TRBV7-9; abundance: -; d_gene: TRBD1; j_gene: TRBJ1-1; CDR3nt: TGTGCCAGCAGCTTGGGACAGGGTGAAGCTTTCTTT; CDR3aa: CASSLGQGEAFF
v_gene: TRBV19; abundance: many; d_gene: -; j_gene: TRBJ1-5; CDR3nt: TGTGCCAGTAGTATCCGACAGCAGAATCAGCCCCAGCATTTT; CDR3aa: CASSIRQQNQPQHF
v_gene: TRBV15; abundance: -; d_gene: TRBD1; j_gene: TRBJ2-7; CDR3nt: TGTGCCACCAGCCTGGGACAGGGGGTCTCCTACGAGCAGTACTTC; CDR3aa: CATSLGQGVSYEQYF
v_gene: TRBV7-2; abundance: once; d_gene: TRBD1; j_gene: TRBJ1-2; CDR3nt: TGTGCCAGCAGCTCTAGGGCGGCGACAGGGATATTCCCCAGGGATGGCTACACCTTC; CDR3aa: CASSSRAATGIFPRDGYTF